Listed below are T cell receptor beta chains from one sample, sequenced in a study of PD-L1 blockade in urothelial cancer. Libraries were prepared by immunoSEQ multiplex PCR; TCRdb keeps only in-frame clonotypes and omits some of them. The sample has more than 60,000 clones, around nine tenths seen once; the top ten hold over 9%. Sequencing used PBMCs, obtained around atezolizumab (anti-PD-L1) treatment. Every receptor here comes from a man aged 60-69 years with urothelial cancer. The CDR3 runs from the conserved cysteine through the conserved F or W. A D gene is named only where the DNA matches it firmly. Clone size is given for some rows only: seen once, a few or many times, or a class if the clone is expanded.

j_gene | v_gene | d_gene | abundance | CDR3nt | CDR3aa
TRBJ2-4 | TRBV4-1 | . | . | TGCGCCAGCAGCCCCATCTCCATTCGAGGGAGAGACATTCAGTACTTC | CASSPISIRGRDIQYF
TRBJ1-4 | TRBV27 | TRBD1 | . | TGTGCCAGCAGCCCGACAGGGATAGGTGAAAAACTGTTTTTT | CASSPTGIGEKLFF
TRBJ1-2 | TRBV19 | . | few | TGTGCCAGTACAAGGGGTAGAAAAAATGGCTACACCTTC | CASTRGRKNGYTF
TRBJ1-2 | TRBV11-2 | TRBD1 | . | TGTGCCAGCAGCTTAAGGGGGACAGTTAACGGAGGCTACACCTTC | CASSLRGTVNGGYTF
TRBJ2-1 | TRBV5-8 | TRBD2 | . | TGTGCCAGCAGCTTAGCGGGAGGGCCGGCCAATGAGCAGTTCTTC | CASSLAGGPANEQFF
TRBJ2-1 | TRBV7-9 | TRBD2 | . | TGTGCCAGCAGCGGTTACTTGGGACTAGCTTCCAATGAGCAGTTCTTC | CASSGYLGLASNEQFF
TRBJ2-4 | TRBV9 | . | . | TGTGCCAGCAGCGTTTCGAGCCGGGAGGGGGCAAGAAACATTCAGTACTTC | CASSVSSREGARNIQYF
TRBJ2-7 | TRBV2 | . | . | TGTGCCAGCAGTGAATGGGGGCCCGTCTCCGAGCAGTACTTC | CASSEWGPVSEQYF
TRBJ2-2 | TRBV10-3 | . | . | TGTGCCTCTACGGGGTTCGCGAACACCGGGGAGCTGTTTTTT | CASTGFANTGELFF
TRBJ2-2 | TRBV27 | . | . | TGTGCCAGCAGTCTCGCGAACACCGGGGAGCTGTTTTTT | CASSLANTGELFF
TRBJ1-5 | TRBV5-1 | . | . | TGCGCCAGCAGCTTGGAAGCGGGGGAGAATCAGCCCCAGCATTTT | CASSLEAGENQPQHF
TRBJ1-1 | TRBV5-1 | TRBD1 | . | TGCGCCAGCGGGACAGGGGGCCGTAACACTGAAGCTTTCTTT | CASGTGGRNTEAFF
TRBJ2-1 | TRBV21-1 | . | . | TGTGCCAGCACAGTCCAGGCGGGACTTAGGCCCTACAATGAGCAGTTCTTC | CASTVQAGLRPYNEQFF
TRBJ2-1 | TRBV5-1 | . | once | TGCGCCAGCGACCGGGCCGGGAGCTCCTACAATGAGCAGTTCTTC | CASDRAGSSYNEQFF
TRBJ1-4 | TRBV5-1 | . | . | TGCGCCAGCAGCTTGGAGCAGGGGATGGATGAAAAACTGTTTTTT | CASSLEQGMDEKLFF
TRBJ1-2 | TRBV27 | TRBD1 | . | TGTGCCAGCATGGGACAGGGAGCCGGCTATGGCTACACCTTC | CASMGQGAGYGYTF
TRBJ1-1 | TRBV18 | TRBD1 | . | TGTGCCAGCTCACCCGGACAGGTTCGCATGAACACTGAAGCTTTCTTT | CASSPGQVRMNTEAFF
TRBJ1-5 | TRBV28 | . | . | TGTGCCAGCAGTTTCGAGGACAGATATCAGCCCCAGCATTTT | CASSFEDRYQPQHF
TRBJ2-7 | TRBV7-8 | TRBD2 | . | TGTGCCAGCAGCTTAAAACTAGCGGTGGGGCAGTACTTC | CASSLKLAVGQYF
TRBJ2-7 | TRBV5-4 | TRBD1 | . | TGTGCCAGCAGCCCTGGTGTAGTCAGGGGGTTTGGCGAGCAGTACTTC | CASSPGVVRGFGEQYF
TRBJ2-3 | TRBV5-1 | TRBD2 | . | TGCGCCAGCAGCTTGGTTAGCGGGGGGCCTATCACAGATACGCAGTATTTT | CASSLVSGGPITDTQYF
TRBJ1-1 | TRBV7-2 | . | . | TGTGCCAGCACTCCAACAGGGAGAGCTGAAGCTTTCTTT | CASTPTGRAEAFF
TRBJ1-5 | TRBV2 | . | few | TGTGCCAGCAGAGAGGACACCCTCTCCAATCAGCCCCAGCATTTT | CASREDTLSNQPQHF
TRBJ2-1 | TRBV11-3 | . | . | TGTGCCAGCAGCTTAGACGGCACAGTCTACAATGAGCAGTTCTTC | CASSLDGTVYNEQFF
TRBJ1-2 | TRBV19 | TRBD1 | . | TGTGCCAGTAGTACTAGGACAGGTCCAGGTGGCTACACCTTC | CASSTRTGPGGYTF
TRBJ2-7 | TRBV28 | . | . | TGTGCCAGCAGTTCCCCCCGGCAGGGTTCCTACGAGCAGTACTTC | CASSSPRQGSYEQYF
TRBJ2-7 | TRBV11-2 | TRBD2 | . | TGTGCCAGCAGCTTTACCTTCGGAGCGGGGGTATTCTACGAGCAGTACTTC | CASSFTFGAGVFYEQYF
TRBJ2-7 | TRBV29-1 | TRBD1 | . | TGCAGCGTTGAAGGAGGGACAGGGGCGACCTACGAGCAGTACTTC | CSVEGGTGATYEQYF
TRBJ2-1 | TRBV28 | TRBD2 | . | TGTGCCAGCAGTTCTACCGGGACTAGCGGGGATGGTGAGCAGTTCTTC | CASSSTGTSGDGEQFF
TRBJ1-4 | TRBV29-1 | TRBD1 | . | TGCAGCGCCAGTGGACAGGGAGGTTTAGGAACTAATGAAAAACTGTTTTTT | CSASGQGGLGTNEKLFF
TRBJ2-5 | TRBV7-2 | TRBD2 | . | TGTGCCAGCAGCTTACCCCTAGCGGGACAAGAGACCCAGTACTTC | CASSLPLAGQETQYF
TRBJ2-7 | TRBV6-1 | TRBD2 | . | TGTGCCAGCAGTGAACATCAGCGGGAGCTATACTACGAGCAGTACTTC | CASSEHQRELYYEQYF
TRBJ1-4 | TRBV18 | . | . | TGTGCCAGCTCACCTTACCAGGGAACTCGAGAAAAACTGTTTTTT | CASSPYQGTREKLFF
TRBJ2-1 | TRBV5-1 | TRBD2 | . | TGCGCCAGCAGCCTCGAGTCCCTAGCGGAGTCCTACAATGAGCAGTTCTTC | CASSLESLAESYNEQFF
TRBJ1-4 | TRBV7-9 | TRBD1 | . | TGTGCCAGCAGCCAAGCACAGGGGTTTAATGAAAAACTGTTTTTT | CASSQAQGFNEKLFF
TRBJ2-7 | TRBV25-1 | . | . | TGTGCCAGCAAGCAGGGGCCCTACGAGCAGTACTTC | CASKQGPYEQYF
TRBJ2-3 | TRBV7-8 | . | . | TGTGCCAGCAGCTTATCCCGACACGTCGGGGCAGATACGCAGTATTTT | CASSLSRHVGADTQYF
TRBJ2-1 | TRBV7-7 | TRBD2 | . | TGTGCTAGCAGCTTCGGGGGTCTAGCGGGGTACAATGAGCAGTTCTTC | CASSFGGLAGYNEQFF
TRBJ1-5 | TRBV28 | . | . | TGTGCCAGCAGATATAGCAATCAGCCCCAGCATTTT | CASRYSNQPQHF
TRBJ2-7 | TRBV18 | . | once | TGTGCCAGCTCACCGGGTCTCGGAGATTTTTACGAGCAGTACTTC | CASSPGLGDFYEQYF
TRBJ1-5 | TRBV12-5 | . | . | TGTGCTAGTGGTTTGTCCGAGGGACAGCCCCAGCATTTT | CASGLSEGQPQHF
TRBJ1-2 | TRBV7-9 | . | . | TGTGCCAGCAGCTCCCCGGGATTCCGCTTC | CASSSPGFRF
TRBJ2-6 | TRBV13 | . | . | TGTGCCAGCAGCTTAGGCCGGGGCTCTGGGGCCAACGTCCTGACTTTC | CASSLGRGSGANVLTF
TRBJ2-1 | TRBV25-1 | . | . | TGTGCCAGCAGTGCCTCCCGGCGGGTAGGAGGCTCCTACAATGAGCAGTTCTTC | CASSASRRVGGSYNEQFF
TRBJ2-3 | TRBV7-3 | TRBD2 | . | TGTGCCAGCAGCTCGAAAACGACTAGCGGGGGAACAGATACGCAGTATTTT | CASSSKTTSGGTDTQYF